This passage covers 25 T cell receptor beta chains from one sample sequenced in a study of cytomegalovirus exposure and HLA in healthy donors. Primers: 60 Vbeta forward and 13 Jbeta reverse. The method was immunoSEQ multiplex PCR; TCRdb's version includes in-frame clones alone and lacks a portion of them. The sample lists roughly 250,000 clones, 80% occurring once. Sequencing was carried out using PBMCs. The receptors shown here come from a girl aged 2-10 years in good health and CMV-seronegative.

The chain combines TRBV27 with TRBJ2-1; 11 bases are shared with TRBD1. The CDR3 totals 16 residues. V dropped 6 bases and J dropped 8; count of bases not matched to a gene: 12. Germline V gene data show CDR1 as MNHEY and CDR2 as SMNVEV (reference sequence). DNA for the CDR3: TGTGCCAGCAGCGATATGGGGACAGGGGGTTCTTATGAGCAGTTCTTC. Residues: CASSDMGTGGSYEQFF.

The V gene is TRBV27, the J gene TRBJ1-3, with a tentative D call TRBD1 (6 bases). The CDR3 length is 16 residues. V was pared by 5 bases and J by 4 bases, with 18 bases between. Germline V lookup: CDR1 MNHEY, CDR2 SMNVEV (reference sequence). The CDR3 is CASSLKYRVSGNTIYF. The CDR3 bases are TGTGCCAGCAGTCTCAAATACAGGGTGTCCGGAAACACCATATATTTT.

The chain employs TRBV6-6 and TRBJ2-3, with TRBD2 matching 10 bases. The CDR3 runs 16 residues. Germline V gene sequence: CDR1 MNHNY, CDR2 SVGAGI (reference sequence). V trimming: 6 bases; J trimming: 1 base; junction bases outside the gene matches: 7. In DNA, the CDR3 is TGTGCCAGCAGACACAAGCTAGCGGGGGGCACAGATACGCAGTATTTT. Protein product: CASRHKLAGGTDTQYF.

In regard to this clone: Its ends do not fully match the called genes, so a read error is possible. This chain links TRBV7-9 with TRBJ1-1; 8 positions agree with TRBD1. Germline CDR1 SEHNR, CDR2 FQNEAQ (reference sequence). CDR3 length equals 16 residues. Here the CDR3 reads CSSSLAAGGPNTEAFF. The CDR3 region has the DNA TGTTCCAGCAGCTTAGCGGCAGGGGGCCCTAACACTGAAGCTTTCTTT.

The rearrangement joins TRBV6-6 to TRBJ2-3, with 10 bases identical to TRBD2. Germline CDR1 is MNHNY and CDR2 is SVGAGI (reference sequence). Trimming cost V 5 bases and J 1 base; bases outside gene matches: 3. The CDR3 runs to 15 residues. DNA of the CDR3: TGTGCCAGCAGTCCAACTAGCGGGGGCACAGATACGCAGTATTTT. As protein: CASSPTSGGTDTQYF.

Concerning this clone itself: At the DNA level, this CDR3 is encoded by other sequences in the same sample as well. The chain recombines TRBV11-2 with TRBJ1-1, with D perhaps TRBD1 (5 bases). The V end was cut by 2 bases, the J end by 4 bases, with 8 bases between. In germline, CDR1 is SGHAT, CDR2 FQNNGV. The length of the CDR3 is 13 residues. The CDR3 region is CASSLQGSTEAFF. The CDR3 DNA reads TGTGCCAGCAGCTTACAGGGAAGCACTGAAGCTTTCTTT.

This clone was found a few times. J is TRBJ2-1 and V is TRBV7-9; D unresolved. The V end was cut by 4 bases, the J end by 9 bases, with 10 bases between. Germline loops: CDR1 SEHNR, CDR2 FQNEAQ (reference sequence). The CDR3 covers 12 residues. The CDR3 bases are TGTGCCAGCAGCTCCGCTAGTGTTGAGCAGTTCTTC. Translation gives CASSSASVEQFF.

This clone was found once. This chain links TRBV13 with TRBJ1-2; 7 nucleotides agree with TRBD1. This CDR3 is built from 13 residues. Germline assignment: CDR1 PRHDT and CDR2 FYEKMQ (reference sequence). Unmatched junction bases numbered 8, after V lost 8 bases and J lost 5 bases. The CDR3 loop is CASELAQGYGYTF. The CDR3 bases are TGTGCCAGCGAATTGGCACAGGGGTATGGCTACACCTTC.

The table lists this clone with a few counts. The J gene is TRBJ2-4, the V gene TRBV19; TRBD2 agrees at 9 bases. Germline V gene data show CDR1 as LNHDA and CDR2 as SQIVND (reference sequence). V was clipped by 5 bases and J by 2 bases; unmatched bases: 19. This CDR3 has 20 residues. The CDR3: CASSLRQGAGGLRPKNIQYF. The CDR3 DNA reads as TGTGCCAGTAGTTTACGACAGGGCGCGGGGGGGCTTAGACCCAAAAACATTCAGTACTTC.

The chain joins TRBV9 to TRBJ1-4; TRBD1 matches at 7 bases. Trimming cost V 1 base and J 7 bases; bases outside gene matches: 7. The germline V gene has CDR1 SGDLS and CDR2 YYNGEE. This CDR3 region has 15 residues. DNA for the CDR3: TGTGCCAGCAGCGTAAGGGCAGGGGGAGGTGAAAAACTGTTTTTT. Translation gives CASSVRAGGGEKLFF.

CDR3 sequence: CAWSAGLGGEKLFF. Here the CDR3 DNA reads TGTGCCTGGAGCGCGGGGCTGGGGGGTGAAAAACTGTTTTTT. The rearrangement uses TRBV30 and TRBJ1-4; maybe TRBD1 (5 bases). Trimming took off 3 bases at V and 7 bases at J, with 15 bases between the two ends. Germline-derived CDR1 and CDR2 are GTSNPN and SVGIG (reference sequence). The CDR3 extends over 14 amino acids.

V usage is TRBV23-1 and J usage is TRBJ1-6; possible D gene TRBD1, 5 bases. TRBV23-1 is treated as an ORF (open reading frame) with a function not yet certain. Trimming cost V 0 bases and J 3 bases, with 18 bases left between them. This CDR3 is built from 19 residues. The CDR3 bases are TGCGCCAGCAGTCAATCCCCCCGCAGGGCCTTCTTCTATAATTCACCCCTCCACTTT. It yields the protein CASSQSPRRAFFYNSPLHF.

The CDR3 DNA follows: TGTGCCAGTAGTATCCGGGACTTCTGGTTTAGCGGGGAGCTGTTTTTT. Its protein product is CASSIRDFWFSGELFF. The V call is TRBV19, the J call TRBJ2-2, with a possible D match to TRBD2 (6 bases). The germline gives CDR1 LNHDA, CDR2 SQIVND (reference sequence). This CDR3 has 16 residues. V lost 3 bases and J 7 bases, leaving 18 bases between the germline ends. The entire variable domain, with the rest obtained from reference TRBV19 and TRBJ2-2, is as follows: DGGITQSPKYLFRKEGQNVTLSCEQNLNHDAMYWYRQDPGQGLRLIYYSQIVNDFQKGDIAEGYSVSREKKESFPLTVTSAQKNPTAFYLCASSIRDFWFSGELFFGEGSRLTVL.

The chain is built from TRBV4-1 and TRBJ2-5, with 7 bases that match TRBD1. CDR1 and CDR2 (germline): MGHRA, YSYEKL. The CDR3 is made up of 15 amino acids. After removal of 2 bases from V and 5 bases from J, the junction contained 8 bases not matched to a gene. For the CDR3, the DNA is TGCGCCAGCAGCCAACTAATTAGGGGGCTGGAGACCCAGTACTTC. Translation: CASSQLIRGLETQYF.

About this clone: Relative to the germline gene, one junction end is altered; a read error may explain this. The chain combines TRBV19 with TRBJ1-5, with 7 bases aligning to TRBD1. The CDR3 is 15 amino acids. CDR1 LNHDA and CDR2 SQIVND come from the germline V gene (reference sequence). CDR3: CASGITGALNQPQHF. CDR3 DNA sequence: TGTGCCAGTGGTATAACAGGGGCACTTAATCAGCCCCAGCATTTT.

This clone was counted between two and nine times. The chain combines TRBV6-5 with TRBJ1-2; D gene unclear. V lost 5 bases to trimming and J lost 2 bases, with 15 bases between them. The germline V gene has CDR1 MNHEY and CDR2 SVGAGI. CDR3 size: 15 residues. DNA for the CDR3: TGTGCCAGCAGTCAGGTGGAGGCCCCGAACTATGGCTACACCTTC. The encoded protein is CASSQVEAPNYGYTF.

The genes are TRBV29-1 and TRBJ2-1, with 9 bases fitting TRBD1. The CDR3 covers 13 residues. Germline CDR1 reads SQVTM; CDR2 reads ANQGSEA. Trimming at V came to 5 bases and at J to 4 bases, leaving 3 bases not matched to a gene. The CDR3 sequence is CSVHRGQYNEQFF. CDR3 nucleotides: TGCAGCGTTCACAGGGGGCAATACAATGAGCAGTTCTTC.

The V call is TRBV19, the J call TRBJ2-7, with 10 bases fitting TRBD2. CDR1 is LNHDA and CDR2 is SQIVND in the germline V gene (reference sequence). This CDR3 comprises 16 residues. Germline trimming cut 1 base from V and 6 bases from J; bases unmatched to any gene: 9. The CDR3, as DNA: TGTGCCAGTAGTATAGGCCAGGGACTAGCGAGGTTCGAGCAGTACTTC. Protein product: CASSIGQGLARFEQYF.

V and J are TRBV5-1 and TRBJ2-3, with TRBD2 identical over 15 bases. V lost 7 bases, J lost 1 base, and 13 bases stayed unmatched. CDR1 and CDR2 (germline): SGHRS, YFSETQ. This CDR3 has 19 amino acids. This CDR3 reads CASHGFPGLAGGRTDTQYF. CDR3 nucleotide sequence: TGCGCCAGCCATGGGTTCCCGGGACTAGCGGGGGGTCGCACAGATACGCAGTATTTT.

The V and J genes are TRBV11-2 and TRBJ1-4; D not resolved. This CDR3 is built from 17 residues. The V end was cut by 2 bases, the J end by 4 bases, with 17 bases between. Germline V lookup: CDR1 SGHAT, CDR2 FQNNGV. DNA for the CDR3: TGTGCCAGCAGCTTACCCGACCTGGGCCTTGGTAATGAAAAACTGTTTTTT. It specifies CASSLPDLGLGNEKLFF.

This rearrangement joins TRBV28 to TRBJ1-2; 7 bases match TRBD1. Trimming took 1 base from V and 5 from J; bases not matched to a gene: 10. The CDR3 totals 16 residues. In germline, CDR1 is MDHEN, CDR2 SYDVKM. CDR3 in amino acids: CASSLYRTGWGYGYTF. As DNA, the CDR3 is TGTGCCAGCAGTTTATACCGGACAGGCTGGGGTTATGGCTACACCTTC.

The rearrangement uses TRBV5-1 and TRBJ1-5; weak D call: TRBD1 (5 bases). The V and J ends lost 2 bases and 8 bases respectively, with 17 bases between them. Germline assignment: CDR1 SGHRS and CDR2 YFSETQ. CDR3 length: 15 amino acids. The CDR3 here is CASSLGAGAEEPQHF. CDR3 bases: TGCGCCAGCAGCTTAGGGGCTGGGGCCGAGGAGCCCCAGCATTTT.

The CDR3 bases are TGTGCCAGCAGCTTAGATATTTGGGACAGCTATGGCTACACCTTC. Amino acids: CASSLDIWDSYGYTF. The rearrangement links TRBV7-9 to TRBJ1-2; 7 nucleotides line up with TRBD1. CDR1 is SEHNR and CDR2 is FQNEAQ in the germline V gene (reference sequence). V lost 1 base, J lost 4 bases, and 6 bases stayed unmatched. The CDR3 sequence is 15 residues long. The full variable domain, rest sourced from reference TRBV7-9 and TRBJ1-2, is DTGVSQNPRHKITKRGQNVTFRCDPISEHNRLYWYRQTLGQGPEFLTYFQNEAQLEKSRLLSDRFSAERPKGSFSTLEIQRTEQGDSAMYLCASSLDIWDSYGYTFGSGTRLTVV.

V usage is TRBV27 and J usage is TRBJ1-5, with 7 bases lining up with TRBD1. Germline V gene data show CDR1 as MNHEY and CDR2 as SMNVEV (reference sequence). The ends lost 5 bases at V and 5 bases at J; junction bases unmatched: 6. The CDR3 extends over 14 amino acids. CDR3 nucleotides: TGTGCCAGCAGTCGAATGACAGGGTATCAGCCCCAGCATTTT. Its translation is CASSRMTGYQPQHF.

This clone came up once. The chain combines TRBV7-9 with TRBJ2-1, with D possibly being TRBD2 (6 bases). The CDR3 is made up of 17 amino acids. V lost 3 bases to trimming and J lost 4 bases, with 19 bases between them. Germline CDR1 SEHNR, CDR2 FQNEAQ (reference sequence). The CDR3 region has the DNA TGTGCCAGCAGCTTCCCGTGTGGGGTAGCGGTATACAATGAGCAGTTCTTC. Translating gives CASSFPCGVAVYNEQFF.